The 8 T cell receptor beta chains below all came from one sample that was sequenced in a study of T cell responses to AZD1222 COVID-19 vaccine. Repertoires were generated with immunoSEQ multiplex PCR, while TCRdb's copy carries only in-frame clones and drops some. The table lists 150,000 to 180,000 clones, about 88% of them singletons. The sample was peripheral blood, taken on day 0 of AZD1222 vaccination. These receptors all stem from an adult in good health.

The chain carries TRBV30 and TRBJ1-6, with D possibly matching TRBD1 (6 bases). Trimming removed 4 bases at V and 8 bases at J, with 9 bases between. The CDR3 contains 12 residues. Germline V gene data show CDR1 as GTSNPN and CDR2 as SVGIG (reference sequence). The CDR3 sequence is CAWKGVDSPLHF. CDR3 sequence (DNA): TGTGCCTGGAAGGGGGTCGATTCACCCCTCCACTTT.

The chain joins TRBV2 to TRBJ1-6; perhaps TRBD1 as D (6 bases). Germline V lookup: CDR1 SNHLY, CDR2 FYNNEI. The CDR3 has 15 residues. Between the trimmed V and J ends, which lost 6 bases and 0 bases, there was a span of 9 bases. The CDR3 DNA reads TGTGCCAGCAGCGGACAGAGCTCCTATAATTCACCCCTCCACTTT. Protein product: CASSGQSSYNSPLHF.

The chain joins TRBV12-3 or TRBV12-4 to TRBJ2-1; D not certain. Trimming cost V 1 base and J 14 bases, with 9 bases left between them. CDR3 length: 11 residues. For the CDR3, the DNA is TGTGCCAGCAGTTTAGGGACCCCGAAGTTCTTC. It is translated as CASSLGTPKFF.

CDR3 in amino acids: CASSQDLTRDLEQPQHF. The CDR3 nucleotides are TGCGCCAGCAGCCAAGACCTTACGCGGGACTTAGAGCAGCCCCAGCATTTT. This sequence joins TRBV4-1 and TRBJ1-5; D possibly corresponds to TRBD1 (5 bases). The CDR3 is made up of 17 amino acids. V lost 0 bases and J lost 7, with 19 bases in between. In germline, CDR1 is MGHRA, CDR2 YSYEKL.

The chain carries TRBV12-2 and TRBJ2-1; the table's D call TRBD2 went unverified against the DNA. TRBV12-2 is described as a pseudogene. The CDR3 spans 8 residues. The CDR3 DNA is TGTGCAACCTCCGGGCAGTTCTTC. Residues: CATSGQFF.

The V and J genes are TRBV7-8 and TRBJ2-1; 8 bases agree with TRBD2. The CDR3 has 19 amino acids. Germline V lookup: CDR1 SGHVS, CDR2 FQNEAQ. Losses at the gene ends were 6 bases for V and 0 bases for J; bases not matched to a gene: 16. CDR3 DNA: TGTGCCAGCAGACTAGAGGGACGGGGGGGCGCTAGCTCCTACAATGAGCAGTTCTTC. Protein product: CASRLEGRGGASSYNEQFF.

The V call is TRBV27, the J call TRBJ2-1; 11 nucleotides agree with TRBD1. The germline V gene encodes CDR1 MNHEY and CDR2 SMNVEV (reference sequence). The junction had 6 bases not matched to a gene; V was cut back by 7 bases and J by 4 bases. The CDR3 runs 15 residues. CDR3 amino acids: CASILRDRGYNEQFF. In DNA, the CDR3 is TGTGCCAGCATCCTGAGGGACAGGGGGTACAATGAGCAGTTCTTC.

This clone was counted only a few times. V and J are TRBV6-4 and TRBJ2-3; a possible D gene is TRBD2 (7 bases). Per germline, CDR1 MRHNA and CDR2 SNTAGT. Trimming left V 5 bases short and J 5 bases short, with 14 bases between. This CDR3 contains 14 residues. The CDR3 bases are TGTGCCAGCAGTCCGCTGGGGGGGCTAGATACGCAGTATTTT. Amino acid sequence: CASSPLGGLDTQYF.